Described below is a single TCR beta chain sequence and its context. Its antigen is currently not known. No clone much larger than this one lies a single base away; base qualities are absent. CDR1 and CDR2 are drawn from the germline V gene: SGHVS, FNYEAQ. The CDR3 contains 15 residues, cysteine and phenylalanine counted. Of the read, only the CDR3 DNA is kept; its 45 bases are in frame from base 1. V loses 5 bases, J loses 5 bases, and the germline ends lie 19 bases apart. These data are taken from a study of T cells in lung cancer brain metastases (dated by TCRdb to 2016 to 2019). Regarding the study in general: Most of the roughly 20 patients had a history of tobacco use, with a median of about 44 pack-years. Of the roughly 20 patients, around 17 received no interval therapy between resection of the primary and resection of the metastasis. Median interval between primary and brain metastasis specimen acquisition was about 350 days. The study compared TCR beta CDR3 repertoires of fully resected primary non-small cell lung cancers with those of paired brain metastases. The cohort comprised some 20 patients contributing approximately 40 specimens, one primary lung lesion and one brain metastasis each. Patients had a median age at first diagnosis of 55 to 70 years, with about nine males and 11 females. The average DNA integrity number was about 4 in both primary and metastatic specimens, and the two sites did not differ significantly.

Patients underwent resection for synchronous oligometastatic disease or delayed recurrence of a solitary brain metastasis. Patients with a history of multiple malignancies were excluded so that cancers other than NSCLC would not be included. Using marked H&E slides as a guide, tumor areas were macrodissected from 4 or 5 unstained 9 to 10 um sections that had been deparaffinized. Every specimen was formalin-fixed and paraffin-embedded (FFPE). The AllPrep DNA/RNA FFPE Kit was used to extract genomic DNA. Study-wide findings and limitations: Significantly fewer unique productive clones were found in brain metastases than in paired primaries (median approximately 1,500 versus 4,500). In brain metastases, the ten most abundant clones accounted for a significantly larger fraction of the repertoire than in primaries, a finding that suggests clonal expansion. DNA fragmentation in FFPE samples may have prevented retrieval of the complete infiltrating T cell repertoire. The study could not control for the effects of preoperative corticosteroids on T cell infiltration in brain metastases. Most clones were found to be lesion-specific, and limited overlap was observed between paired lesions (mean Morisita index roughly 0.25).

Each sample received between roughly 2.24 and 5 ug of genomic DNA as input, and paired samples received equal DNA input. TCR beta libraries were constructed with the immunoSEQ hsTCRbeta Kit, with multiplexed V and J gene primers used across two PCR steps. The pooled libraries, together with positive and negative controls, were sequenced on an Illumina MiSeq running a 100-cycle paired-end protocol. For the original study's pipeline: The immunoSEQ vendor processed the raw data into normalized, annotated TCR beta repertoire reports. Richness was counted as unique clones by nucleotide sequence, and total richness was extrapolated with the iChao1 and Efron-Thisted estimators. Pielou's evenness, Simpson's index, top-ten clone proportional abundance, and Morisita overlap index were used to characterize and compare paired lesions. TCRdb's version of the immuneACCESS table is confined to in-frame rearrangements and falls short of the full clone set. An unresolved V gene accounts for under half of the shortfall where checked; the remainder is of unknown origin. The DNA gave D and trimming, while V, J and clone size come from that table. A total of over a thousand clones appear in this sample, 86% of them only once. The ten largest clonotypes hold roughly a sixth of the sample.

The source material was tumor tissue from a brain metastasis. The sample's cell subset or site label, in plain terms: paired resected brain metastasis. The receptor's source is a woman between 50 and 59 years old with non-small cell lung cancer that had spread to the brain. Recombination linked TRBV7-6 to TRBJ2-7; a tentative D match to TRBD1 spans 6 bases. CDR3 loop: CASSPRDTRADEQYF. The DNA sequence is as follows: TGTGCCAGCAGCCCCAGGGACACTAGGGCGGACGAGCAGTACTTC.